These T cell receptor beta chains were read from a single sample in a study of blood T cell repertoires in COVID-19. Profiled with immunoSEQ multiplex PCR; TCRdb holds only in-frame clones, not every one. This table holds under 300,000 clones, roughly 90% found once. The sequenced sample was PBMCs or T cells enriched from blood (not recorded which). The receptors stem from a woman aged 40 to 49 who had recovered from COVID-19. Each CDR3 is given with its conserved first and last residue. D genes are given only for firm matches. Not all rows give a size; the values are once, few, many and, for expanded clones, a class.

CASSLRSDYGYTF	TGCGCCAGCAGCCTACGATCCGACTATGGCTACACCTTC	.	TRBV5-1	.	TRBJ1-2	13
CASSREIRTGGNYGYTF	TGTGCCAGCAGCAGAGAAATAAGGACAGGGGGTAACTATGGCTACACCTTC	.	TRBV5-6	TRBD1	TRBJ1-2	17
CATSMIGGLDEQYF	TGTGCCACCAGCATGATAGGGGGCCTCGACGAGCAGTACTTC	few	TRBV15	TRBD1	TRBJ2-7	14
CASSLGQGRKAFF	TGCGCCAGCAGCTTGGGGCAGGGTAGGAAAGCTTTCTTT	.	TRBV5-1	.	TRBJ1-1	13
CASSIRLPGSTGELFF	TGTGCCAGCTCAATTAGACTTCCGGGGAGCACCGGGGAGCTGTTTTTT	once	TRBV18	.	TRBJ2-2	16
CASSSLGGSSNQPQHF	TGTGCCAGCAGTTCCCTGGGGGGGAGTAGCAATCAGCCCCAGCATTTT	.	TRBV27	.	TRBJ1-5	16
CASSYPLAGVSNEQFF	TGTGCCAGCAGTTACCCACTAGCGGGAGTAAGTAATGAGCAGTTCTTC	.	TRBV6-2/TRBV6-3	TRBD2	TRBJ2-1	16
CASSEGHLYNSPLHF	TGTGCCAGCAGCGAGGGACACCTCTATAATTCACCCCTCCACTTT	.	TRBV9	.	TRBJ1-6	15
CASSQELKEKLFF	TGTGCCAGCAGCCAAGAACTTAAGGAAAAACTGTTTTTT	once	TRBV3-1/TRBV3-2	.	TRBJ1-4	13
CSARSGGTGELFF	TGCAGCGCCCGTTCCGGGGGGACCGGGGAGCTGTTTTTT	.	TRBV29-1	TRBD2	TRBJ2-2	13
CASRGLGQTNQETQYF	TGTGCCAGCAGGGGGCTGGGACAGACGAACCAAGAGACCCAGTACTTC	.	TRBV7-8	TRBD1	TRBJ2-5	16
CASSYGGEARWTEAFF	TGTGCCAGCAGTTACGGAGGGGAAGCTCGGTGGACTGAAGCTTTCTTT	once	TRBV6-5	.	TRBJ1-1	16
CASSARVTSYEQYF	TGTGCCAGCAGCGCCAGGGTCACCTCCTACGAGCAGTACTTC	.	TRBV5-6	.	TRBJ2-7	14
CASSQDLALGQGRSTGELFF	TGCGCCAGCAGCCAAGATCTAGCGCTAGGACAGGGGAGAAGCACCGGGGAGCTGTTTTTT	.	TRBV4-1	TRBD1	TRBJ2-2	20
CASSLIGTGATPPLHF	TGTGCCAGCAGTTTAATAGGGACAGGGGCCACCCCACCCCTCCACTTT	few	TRBV27	TRBD1	TRBJ1-6	16
CASGKLGQGGEAFF	TGTGCCAGCGGGAAGTTGGGACAGGGAGGTGAAGCTTTCTTT	.	TRBV11-2	TRBD1	TRBJ1-1	14
CASTTGQGRGYGYTF	TGTGCCAGCACTACCGGACAGGGAAGGGGCTATGGCTACACCTTC	.	TRBV6-5	TRBD1	TRBJ1-2	15
CASSRGLAGADTQYF	TGTGCCAGCAGCCGGGGACTAGCGGGAGCAGATACGCAGTATTTT	.	TRBV5-4	TRBD2	TRBJ2-3	15